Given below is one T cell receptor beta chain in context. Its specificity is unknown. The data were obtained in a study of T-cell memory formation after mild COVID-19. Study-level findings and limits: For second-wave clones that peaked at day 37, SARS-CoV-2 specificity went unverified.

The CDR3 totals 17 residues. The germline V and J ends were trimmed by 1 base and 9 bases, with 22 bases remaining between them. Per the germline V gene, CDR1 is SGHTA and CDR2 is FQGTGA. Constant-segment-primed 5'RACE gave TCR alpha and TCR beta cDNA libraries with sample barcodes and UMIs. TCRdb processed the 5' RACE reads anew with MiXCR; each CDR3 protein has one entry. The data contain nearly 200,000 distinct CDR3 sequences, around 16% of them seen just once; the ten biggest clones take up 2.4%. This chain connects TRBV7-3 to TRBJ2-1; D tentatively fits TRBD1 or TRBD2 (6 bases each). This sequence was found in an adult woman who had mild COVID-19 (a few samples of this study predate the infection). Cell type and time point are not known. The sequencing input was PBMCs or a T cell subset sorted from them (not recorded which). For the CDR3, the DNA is TGTGCCAGCAGCTTAAGCCCGGGGCTCCTACAGGGAGGTGAGCAGTTCTTC. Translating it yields CASSLSPGLLQGGEQFF.